This is a list of T cell receptor beta chains from one sample in a study of T-cell reconstitution after alpha-beta-depleted transplantation in children. Via MiXCR, TCRdb re-called the PCR reads, giving one row per CDR3 protein. Of 70,000 to 95,000 distinct CDR3 sequences listed, more than 9% were seen once; the top ten hold approximately 15%. Source: PBMCs from the stem cell graft donor, taken from the stem cell graft. Receptors originate from a human donor who donated a stem cell graft to a child with inherited bone marrow failure. CDR3s include the opening cysteine and the closing phenylalanine or tryptophan. Each record gives: V gene, D gene, clone size, J gene, CDR3 DNA, CDR3 protein. A D gene is named only where the DNA matches it firmly. Only some rows state a clone size, as once, few, many or a class for expanded clones.

V gene: TRBV27; D gene: -; clone size: many; J gene: TRBJ1-5; CDR3 DNA: TGTGCCAGCAGCCAGGGTGGTCAGCCCCAGCATTTT; CDR3 protein: CASSQGGQPQHF
V gene: TRBV12-3/TRBV12-4; D gene: -; clone size: many; J gene: TRBJ2-7; CDR3 DNA: TGTGCCAGCAGTTTGGGGGATCCTCCCTACGAGCAGTACTTC; CDR3 protein: CASSLGDPPYEQYF
V gene: TRBV5-1; D gene: -; clone size: many; J gene: TRBJ2-7; CDR3 DNA: TGCGCCAGCAGCTCCCGAGGGGTCTCCTACGAGCAGTACTTC; CDR3 protein: CASSSRGVSYEQYF
V gene: TRBV6-6; D gene: TRBD2; clone size: -; J gene: TRBJ2-7; CDR3 DNA: TGTGCCACCCTTCCAGCGGGGGGGCCCTACGAGCAGTACTTC; CDR3 protein: CATLPAGGPYEQYF
V gene: TRBV7-2; D gene: TRBD2; clone size: many; J gene: TRBJ2-5; CDR3 DNA: TGTGCCAGCAGCTTATGGGGGAGGGCCCCAGAGACCCAGTACTTC; CDR3 protein: CASSLWGRAPETQYF
V gene: TRBV6-5; D gene: -; clone size: many; J gene: TRBJ1-2; CDR3 DNA: TGTGCCAGCAGGTACCAGGGTATCGGTGGCTACACCTTC; CDR3 protein: CASRYQGIGGYTF
V gene: TRBV24-1; D gene: TRBD2; clone size: -; J gene: TRBJ2-1; CDR3 DNA: TGTGCCACCAGTGACTGGACTAGCGGGAGTGGAAATGAGCAGTTCTTC; CDR3 protein: CATSDWTSGSGNEQFF
V gene: TRBV2; D gene: TRBD2; clone size: many; J gene: TRBJ2-5; CDR3 DNA: TGTGCCAGCCTAGCGGGGGAGGGGCAAGAGACCCAGTACTTC; CDR3 protein: CASLAGEGQETQYF
V gene: TRBV3-2; D gene: -; clone size: many; J gene: TRBJ1-5; CDR3 DNA: TGTGCCAGCAGCCGAGGGGGGTGGGGACAGCCCCAGCATTTT; CDR3 protein: CASSRGGWGQPQHF
V gene: TRBV7-8; D gene: TRBD1; clone size: -; J gene: TRBJ1-2; CDR3 DNA: TGTGCCAGCAGCTTCGGCCAGGGGGCTGGCTACACCTTC; CDR3 protein: CASSFGQGAGYTF
V gene: TRBV2; D gene: TRBD2; clone size: -; J gene: TRBJ2-5; CDR3 DNA: TGTGCCAGCAGTGAAGGGACTAGCGGGGGACAGGGGACCCAGTACTTC; CDR3 protein: CASSEGTSGGQGTQYF